Reported below is one TCR beta chain. RNA extraction gave at least 6 micrograms of total RNA per sample. This entry is derived from a study of blood T cells in healthy people across ages. Next came a second PCR, run for roughly 6 to 11 cycles, which used a sample-barcoded 5' primer along with a J-beta primer mix. MiXCR was run by TCRdb on the 5' RACE reads, yielding one entry per CDR3 protein. This table has more than 650,000 distinct CDR3 sequences, roughly 24% appearing once. These data were also filed under a second study, of T cells of mothers and their children. This second report adds: A few mothers and their six children, all healthy Caucasians, donated.

What was sequenced was blood. This receptor was obtained from a boy younger than 18 in good health.

The CDR3 DNA follows: TGTGCCAGCAGCCCTAGGACAAAGAAAGAGACCCAGTACTTC. Translating it yields CASSPRTKKETQYF. This chain uses TRBV7-7 with TRBJ2-5; tentatively, D is TRBD1 (5 bases). Germline loops: CDR1 SSHAT, CDR2 FNYEAQ (reference sequence). V dropped 5 bases and J dropped 3 bases, with 13 bases sitting between them. This CDR3 contains 14 residues.